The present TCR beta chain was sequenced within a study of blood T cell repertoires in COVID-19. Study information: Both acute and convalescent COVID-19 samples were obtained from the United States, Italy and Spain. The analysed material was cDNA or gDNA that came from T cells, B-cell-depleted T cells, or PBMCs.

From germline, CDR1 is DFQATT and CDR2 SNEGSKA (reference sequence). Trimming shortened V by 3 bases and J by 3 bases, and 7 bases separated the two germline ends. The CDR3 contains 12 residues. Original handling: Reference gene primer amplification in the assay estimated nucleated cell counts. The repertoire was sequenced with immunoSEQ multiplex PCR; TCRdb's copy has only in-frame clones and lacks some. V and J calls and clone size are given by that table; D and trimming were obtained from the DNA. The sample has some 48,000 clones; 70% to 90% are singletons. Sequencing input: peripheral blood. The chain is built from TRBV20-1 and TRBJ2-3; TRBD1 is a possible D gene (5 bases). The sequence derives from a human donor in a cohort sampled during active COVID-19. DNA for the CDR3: TGCAGTGCTAGTCAGGGAACAGATACGCAGTATTTT. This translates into CSASQGTDTQYF.